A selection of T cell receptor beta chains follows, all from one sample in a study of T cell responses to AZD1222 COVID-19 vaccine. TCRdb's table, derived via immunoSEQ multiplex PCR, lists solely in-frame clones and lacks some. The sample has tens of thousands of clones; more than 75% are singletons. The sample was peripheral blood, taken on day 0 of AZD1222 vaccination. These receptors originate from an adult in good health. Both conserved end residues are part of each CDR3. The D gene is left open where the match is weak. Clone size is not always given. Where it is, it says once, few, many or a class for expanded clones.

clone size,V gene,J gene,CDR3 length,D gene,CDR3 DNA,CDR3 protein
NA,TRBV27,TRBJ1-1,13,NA,TGTGCCAGCAGTTGGGCCCCGAACACTGAAGCTTTCTTT,CASSWAPNTEAFF
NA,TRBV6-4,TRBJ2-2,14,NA,TGTGCCAGCAGTGTGGAAGGGGACACCGGGGAGCTGTTTTTT,CASSVEGDTGELFF
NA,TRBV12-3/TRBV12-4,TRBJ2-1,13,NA,TGTGCCAGCAGTATTGCCCCATACAATGAGCAGTTCTTC,CASSIAPYNEQFF
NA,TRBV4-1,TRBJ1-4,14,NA,TGCGCCAGCAGCCAAGACGGCCCTAATGAAAAACTGTTTTTT,CASSQDGPNEKLFF
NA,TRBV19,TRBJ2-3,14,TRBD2,TGTGCCAGTAGTCGGAGCGGGAGGACAGATACGCAGTATTTT,CASSRSGRTDTQYF
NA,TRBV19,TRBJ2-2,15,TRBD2,TGTGCCAGTAGTATTAGAGGGACTATCCCCGGGGAGCTGTTTTTT,CASSIRGTIPGELFF
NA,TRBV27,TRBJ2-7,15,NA,TGTGCCAGCAGTTTACGGCAGGGGTTTACCTACGAGCAGTACTTC,CASSLRQGFTYEQYF
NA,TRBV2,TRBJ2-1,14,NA,TGTGCCAGCAATGAAATAGCTTCCTACAATGAGCAGTTCTTC,CASNEIASYNEQFF
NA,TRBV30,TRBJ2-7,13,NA,TGTGCCTGGACGGGGCGGGCGGAGTACGAGCAGTACTTC,CAWTGRAEYEQYF
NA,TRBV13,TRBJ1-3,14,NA,TGTGCCAGCAGCTTAGGTGATGGAGCGAACACCATATATTTT,CASSLGDGANTIYF
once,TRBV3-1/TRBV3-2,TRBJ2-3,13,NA,TGTGCCAGCAGCCAAGATACAATAGTTACGCAGTATTTT,CASSQDTIVTQYF
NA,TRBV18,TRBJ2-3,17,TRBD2,TGTGCCAGCTCACCAGGCCTAGCGGGAGCTAGCACAGATACGCAGTATTTT,CASSPGLAGASTDTQYF
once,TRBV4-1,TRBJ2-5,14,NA,TGCGCCAGCAGCCTGGACAGTCTTCGGGAGACCCAGTACTTC,CASSLDSLRETQYF
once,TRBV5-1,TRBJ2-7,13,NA,TGCGCCAGCAGCGAGACGACTAGTAACGAGCAGTACTTC,CASSETTSNEQYF
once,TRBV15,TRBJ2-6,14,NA,TGTGCCACCAGCAGGCTCTCTGGGGCCAACGTCCTGACTTTC,CATSRLSGANVLTF
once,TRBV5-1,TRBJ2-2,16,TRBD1,TGCGCCAGCAGCGCCGGGACAGGCTCGAACACCGGGGAGCTGTTTTTT,CASSAGTGSNTGELFF
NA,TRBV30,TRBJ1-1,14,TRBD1,TGTGCCTGGGATTCTCAGGGGGCCGGCACTGAAGCTTTCTTT,CAWDSQGAGTEAFF
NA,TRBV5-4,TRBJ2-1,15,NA,TGTGCCAGCAGCTTGGGGGGGAGGCCCTACAATGAGCAGTTCTTC,CASSLGGRPYNEQFF